This T cell receptor beta chain was found in a study of blood T cell repertoires in COVID-19. Across the study: Whether acute or convalescent, the COVID-19 samples came from the United States, Italy and Spain. In each case, the material was cDNA or gDNA derived from T cells, B-cell-depleted T cells, or PBMCs.

In the original processing: Estimation of nucleated cell counts was performed using reference gene primer amplification. The table came from immunoSEQ multiplex PCR; TCRdb's copy has only in-frame clones and leaves some out. V and J calls and clone size are those listed in that table; D and trimming were worked out from the DNA. The sample lists about 45,000 clones, almost 90% occurring once. The CDR3 sequence is 14 residues long. CDR1 and CDR2 from the germline V gene are SGDLS and YYNGEE. With V trimmed by 6 bases and J by 6 bases, 11 bases remained unmatched. This chain uses TRBV9 with TRBJ1-2, with 7 bases matching TRBD1. Sequencing was performed on peripheral blood. The sequence was collected from a human donor in a cohort sampled during active COVID-19. The CDR3 loop is CASTRQGAADGYTF. Written as DNA, the CDR3 is TGTGCCAGCACCAGACAGGGAGCTGCCGATGGCTACACCTTC.